One sample yielded the 28 T cell receptor beta chains listed below, sequenced in a study of T cells after yellow fever vaccination. MiXCR, run by TCRdb on the 5' RACE reads, gives a single entry per CDR3 protein. The table shows more than 450,000 distinct CDR3 sequences, with roughly 22% occurring only once. The sample here was PBMCs, taken roughly 20 days after the first yellow fever vaccination. These TCRs come from a man between 18 and 29 years old who received the YFV17D yellow fever vaccine.

This clonotype occurred a few times. The chain combines TRBV27 with TRBJ2-1; possibly TRBD2 for D (5 bases). The CDR3 contains 15 residues. V was shortened by 3 bases and J by 0 bases, with 9 bases between the two germline ends. Germline CDR1 is MNHEY and CDR2 is SMNVEV (reference sequence). The CDR3 sequence is CASSFSAVSYNEQFF. In DNA form, the CDR3 reads TGTGCCAGCAGTTTCTCAGCGGTCTCCTACAATGAGCAGTTCTTC.

Many counts were recorded for this clonotype. V is TRBV9 and J is TRBJ2-1; TRBD2 is a possible D gene (7 bases). The germline CDR1 and CDR2 sequences are SGDLS and YYNGEE. Trimming pared 0 bases from V and 10 bases from J, leaving 11 bases between. There are 13 residues in the CDR3. The CDR3 reads CASSVGGGMEQFF. For the CDR3, the DNA is TGTGCCAGCAGCGTAGGCGGGGGCATGGAGCAGTTCTTC. Combining the CDR3 with reference TRBV9 and TRBJ2-1 gives the whole variable domain DSGVTQTPKHLITATGQRVTLRCSPRSGDLSVYWYQQSLDQGLQFLIQYYNGEERAKGNILERFSAQQFPDLHSELNLSSLELGDSALYFCASSVGGGMEQFFGPGTRLTVL.

This clonotype was counted only a few times. The V call is TRBV7-9, the J call TRBJ2-1; tentatively, D is TRBD2 (5 bases). From germline, CDR1 is SEHNR and CDR2 FQNEAQ (reference sequence). The CDR3 is 15 amino acids. The germline V and J ends were trimmed by 0 bases and 7 bases, with 13 bases remaining between them. CDR3 sequence: CASSLASSLRNEQFF. CDR3 sequence (DNA): TGTGCCAGCAGCTTAGCGTCTAGCCTCAGGAATGAGCAGTTCTTC.

The rearrangement uses TRBV7-6 and TRBJ2-2; 7 bases line up with TRBD1. The CDR3 length is 15 residues. Germline CDR1 is SGHVS and CDR2 is FNYEAQ. With 1 base clipped from V and 4 bases from J, the junction kept 3 bases outside the gene matches. The CDR3 nucleotides are TGTGCCAGCAGCTTAGAAGGGGGCCCCACCGGGGAGCTGTTTTTT. It codes for CASSLEGGPTGELFF.

The chain links TRBV7-8 to TRBJ1-2; D call uncertain. Trimming shortened V by 5 bases and J by 4 bases, and 14 bases separated the two germline ends. The CDR3 has 14 residues. Germline CDR1 reads SGHVS; CDR2 reads FQNEAQ. The CDR3 loop reads CASSPSGAGYGYTF. In DNA, the CDR3 is TGTGCCAGCAGCCCCAGTGGCGCAGGCTATGGCTACACCTTC.

In its sample, this clonotype was seen a few times. V gene TRBV19 combines with J gene TRBJ2-6, with D uncertain. The CDR3 consists of 15 residues. The V gene lost 2 bases and the J gene lost 1 base, with 6 bases spanning the gap. CDR1 is LNHDA and CDR2 is SQIVND in the germline V gene (reference sequence). The CDR3, as DNA: TGTGCCAGTAGTATACAGTCATCTGGGGCCAACGTCCTGACTTTC. This translates into CASSIQSSGANVLTF.

In its sample, this clonotype was seen a few times. The J gene is TRBJ1-1, the V gene TRBV27; no definite D call. V dropped 5 bases and J dropped 4 bases, with 8 bases sitting between them. The CDR3 contains 12 residues. Germline assignment: CDR1 MNHEY and CDR2 SMNVEV (reference sequence). CDR3 coding DNA: TGTGCCAGCAGTCAGTATGGCACTGAAGCTTTCTTT. Its protein is CASSQYGTEAFF.

This rearrangement joins TRBV7-3 to TRBJ2-1, with D perhaps TRBD1 (5 bases). CDR1 SGHTA and CDR2 FQGTGA come from the germline V gene. This CDR3 has 16 amino acids. Trimming shortened V by 0 bases and J by 4 bases, and 13 bases separated the two germline ends. This CDR3 reads CASSLTPGPLYNEQFF. CDR3 nucleotides: TGTGCCAGCAGCTTAACCCCAGGGCCCCTTTACAATGAGCAGTTCTTC. Full variable domain (rest looked up from reference TRBV7-3 and TRBJ2-1): GAGVSQTPSNKVTEKGKYVELRCDPISGHTALYWYRQSLGQGPEFLIYFQGTGAADDSGLPNDRFFAVRPEGSVSTLKIQRTERGDSAVYLCASSLTPGPLYNEQFFGPGTRLTVL.

The gene calls are TRBV3-1 and TRBJ2-3, with D possibly matching TRBD2 (5 bases). V was cut by 1 base and J by 4 bases, with 21 bases left in between. This CDR3 is 18 amino acids long. Looked up from germline, CDR1 is LGHDT and CDR2 is YNNKEL (reference sequence). The CDR3 here is CASSQGGLDGIGPDTQYF. In DNA, the CDR3 is TGTGCCAGCAGCCAAGGAGGGTTGGACGGGATAGGGCCAGATACGCAGTATTTT.

The J gene is TRBJ1-2, the V gene TRBV25-1; TRBD1 might be the D (6 bases). The CDR3 length is 15 residues. Deletions cut 3 bases from V and 4 bases from J, with 15 bases between. Germline loops: CDR1 MGHDK, CDR2 SYGVNS. The CDR3 region has the DNA TGTGCCAGCAGTGATATACAGGGCTTCGGCTATGGCTACACCTTC. Amino acid sequence: CASSDIQGFGYGYTF.

This clonotype has more than one count but fewer than ten. V is TRBV6-5 and J is TRBJ2-3, with TRBD2 identical over 7 bases. The CDR3 runs 15 residues. With 2 bases clipped from V and 5 bases from J, the junction kept 7 bases outside the gene matches. In germline, CDR1 is MNHEY, CDR2 SVGAGI. The CDR3 region is CASSYKGGGVDTQYF. The CDR3 nucleotides read TGTGCCAGCAGTTACAAGGGCGGGGGAGTAGATACGCAGTATTTT.

This clonotype turned up a few times. The chain recombines TRBV12-3 or TRBV12-4 with TRBJ2-2; no firm D call. This CDR3 is 20 amino acids long. Trimming stripped 7 bases from V and 2 bases from J, with 29 bases between. CDR3 sequence (DNA): TGTGCCAGCACTGTGAGGTGGGCGATCCCATCCCATTTCAACACCGGGGAGCTGTTTTTT. It is translated as CASTVRWAIPSHFNTGELFF.

This chain joins TRBV6-1 and TRBJ2-7, with D possibly being TRBD1 or TRBD2 (5 bases each). V gave up 7 bases and J gave up 6 bases, with 22 bases separating them. CDR3 length: 15 residues. The germline gives CDR1 MNHNS, CDR2 SASEGT. Here the CDR3 DNA reads TGTGCCAGCACCGAATTCGGGGCCAGGGCTGGCGAGCAGTACGTC. This encodes CASTEFGARAGEQYV.

This clonotype was recorded a few times. This chain uses TRBV7-8 with TRBJ1-1; 7 bases agree with TRBD1. The CDR3 is 13 residues long. J lost 8 bases, V lost 2 bases, and 5 bases had no gene match. Germline values: CDR1 SGHVS, CDR2 FQNEAQ. The CDR3 sequence is CASSLRQGQEAFF. CDR3 sequence (DNA): TGTGCCAGCAGCTTACGACAGGGACAGGAAGCTTTCTTT.

The chain links TRBV5-1 to TRBJ2-7; 10 bases line up with TRBD1. This CDR3 comprises 15 residues. The V segment lost 0 bases and the J segment 2 bases; nucleotides outside the gene matches: 2. Germline assignment: CDR1 SGHRS and CDR2 YFSETQ. The CDR3 DNA reads as TGCGCCAGCAGCTTGGAGGGACAGGGGACCTACGAGCAGTACTTC. Its protein is CASSLEGQGTYEQYF. The variable domain in full, with the rest retrieved from reference TRBV5-1 and TRBJ2-7, is KAGVTQTPRYLIKTRGQQVTLSCSPISGHRSVSWYQQTPGQGLQFLFEYFSETQRNKGNFPGRFSGRQFSNSRSEMNVSTLELGDSALYLCASSLEGQGTYEQYFGPGTRLTVT.

The chain carries TRBV6-6 and TRBJ1-3; D is ambiguous. CDR3 length: 13 amino acids. V lost 7 bases, J lost 2 bases, and 9 bases lay in between. From germline, CDR1 is MNHNY and CDR2 SVGAGI (reference sequence). The CDR3 here is CASKGRAGNTIYF. DNA for the CDR3: TGTGCCAGCAAAGGACGGGCTGGAAACACCATATATTTT.

CDR3 nucleotide sequence: TGTGCCAGCAGCTCGTCCGGGACTAGAGAAGAGACCCAGTACTTC. This sequence encodes CASSSSGTREETQYF. The chain employs TRBV11-2 and TRBJ2-5; TRBD2 matches 8 bases. This CDR3 is 15 amino acids long. V gave up 4 bases and J gave up 3 bases; unmatched junction bases: 7. The V gene's germline CDR1 is SGHAT and CDR2 FQNNGV. The entire variable domain, with the rest obtained from reference TRBV11-2 and TRBJ2-5, is as follows: EAGVAQSPRYKIIEKRQSVAFWCNPISGHATLYWYQQILGQGPKLLIQFQNNGVVDDSQLPKDRFSAERLKGVDSTLKIQPAKLEDSAVYLCASSSSGTREETQYFGPGTRLLVL.

The rearrangement links TRBV6-2 or TRBV6-3 to TRBJ1-2; D is undetermined. This CDR3 spans 15 amino acids. Germline CDR1 MNHEY, CDR2 SVGEGT. The V and J ends lost 0 bases and 6 bases respectively, with 14 bases between them. Written as DNA, the CDR3 is TGTGCCAGCAGTTACTCCCCCCGGACCCAGAATGGCTACACCTTC. Translation gives CASSYSPRTQNGYTF.

This rearrangement joins TRBV12-3 or TRBV12-4 to TRBJ2-5, with 8 bases matching TRBD2. V shed 8 bases and J 5 bases; nucleotides not matched to a gene: 16. The CDR3 has 16 residues. Here the CDR3 DNA reads TGTGCCAGCGCCCTTTCGACGGGGGGGCTCAGGGAGACCCAGTACTTC. It is translated as CASALSTGGLRETQYF.

This clonotype was picked up a small number of times. The chain couples TRBV20-1 to TRBJ2-1; a weak D match, TRBD1 (6 bases). The CDR3 is 14 residues long. Trimming shortened V by 6 bases and J by 6 bases, and 18 bases separated the two germline ends. The germline V gene has CDR1 DFQATT and CDR2 SNEGSKA (reference sequence). CDR3 amino acids: CSAPRVSRGNEQFF. The CDR3 DNA follows: TGCAGTGCCCCTCGGGTCAGCAGGGGCAATGAGCAGTTCTTC.

This chain joins TRBV9 and TRBJ2-3, with TRBD1 identical over 8 bases. The germline V gene encodes CDR1 SGDLS and CDR2 YYNGEE. This CDR3 region has 14 residues. V trimming: 3 bases; J trimming: 5 bases; junction bases outside the gene matches: 5. The DNA for the CDR3 is TGTGCCAGCAGCGACTCCGGGACAGGAGATACGCAGTATTTT. It is translated as CASSDSGTGDTQYF. Full variable domain (remainder filled in from reference TRBV9 and TRBJ2-3): DSGVTQTPKHLITATGQRVTLRCSPRSGDLSVYWYQQSLDQGLQFLIQYYNGEERAKGNILERFSAQQFPDLHSELNLSSLELGDSALYFCASSDSGTGDTQYFGPGTRLTVL.

J is TRBJ2-7 and V is TRBV2; D perhaps matches TRBD1 (5 bases). Germline V gene lookup returns CDR1 SNHLY and CDR2 FYNNEI. V was cut by 4 bases and J by 4 bases, with 14 bases left in between. The CDR3 covers 14 residues. The CDR3 DNA reads TGTGCCAGCAGTGCCTCCTTTACAGGTTACGAGCAGTACTTC. This gives the protein CASSASFTGYEQYF.

This clonotype was counted between two and nine times. This sequence joins TRBV7-2 and TRBJ2-4; the D gene is possibly TRBD1 (5 bases). This CDR3 region has 16 residues. V lost 5 bases to trimming and J lost 0 bases, with 14 bases between them. Germline V lookup: CDR1 SGHTA, CDR2 FQGNSA. The CDR3 region is CASSPTPRVAKNIQYF. In DNA, the CDR3 is TGTGCCAGCAGCCCGACCCCCAGGGTAGCCAAAAACATTCAGTACTTC.

The chain combines TRBV7-9 with TRBJ2-3; a weak D match, TRBD1 (6 bases). CDR3 length: 12 amino acids. Between the trimmed V and J ends, which lost 5 bases and 8 bases, there was a span of 11 bases. Looked up from germline, CDR1 is SEHNR and CDR2 is FQNEAQ (reference sequence). The CDR3 reads CASSQGSGTQYF. The DNA for the CDR3 is TGTGCCAGCAGCCAGGGGTCCGGTACGCAGTATTTT.

This clonotype was counted between two and nine times. The junction does not match germline at one end; this may be a read error. The chain uses TRBV20-1 and TRBJ2-6, with D maybe TRBD2 (5 bases). The germline V gene has CDR1 DFQATT and CDR2 SNEGSKA (reference sequence). The CDR3 runs 17 residues. Here the CDR3 DNA reads TGCAGTGCTCGAGAGGCGGGTTTTGGCGCTGGGGCCAACGTCCTGACTTTC. As protein: CSAREAGFGAGANVLTF.

The chain recombines TRBV4-3 with TRBJ1-2; D not resolved. Trimming pared 0 bases from V and 4 bases from J, leaving 12 bases between. Germline CDR1 reads LGHNA; CDR2 reads YSLEER. The CDR3 is 15 residues long. The chain's CDR3 is CASSQDPPFIYGYTF. The CDR3, as DNA: TGCGCCAGCAGCCAAGACCCGCCTTTTATCTATGGCTACACCTTC.

The J gene is TRBJ2-5, the V gene TRBV20-1, with D perhaps TRBD1 or TRBD2 (6 bases each). The CDR3 extends over 15 amino acids. Deletions cut 0 bases from V and 5 bases from J, with 16 bases between. Germline V gene data show CDR1 as DFQATT and CDR2 as SNEGSKA (reference sequence). CDR3 region: CSARDLGGFPETQYF. The CDR3 DNA is TGCAGTGCTAGAGATCTCGGGGGCTTTCCGGAGACCCAGTACTTC.

This clonotype was seen a handful of times. J is TRBJ2-5 and V is TRBV4-3; 9 positions match TRBD1. The CDR3 runs 14 residues. Germline V CDR1 and CDR2: LGHNA, YSLEER. Trimming cost V 3 bases and J 5 bases; bases outside gene matches: 4. As DNA, the CDR3 is TGCGCCAGCAGCCATGGGACAGGGATGGAGACCCAGTACTTC. It is translated as CASSHGTGMETQYF.